Shown below are 5 T cell receptor beta chains from a single sample sequenced in a study of blood T cells in healthy people across ages. Combining a sample-barcoded 5' primer with a J-beta primer mix, a second PCR ran for about 6 to 12 cycles. TCRdb itself ran the 5' RACE reads through MiXCR, one entry per CDR3 protein. Seen here are about 730,000 distinct CDR3 sequences, around 40% observed once, and the top ten hold about 20%. The sequenced sample consisted of blood. The receptors were sampled from a woman in her fifties or sixties in good health.

This clonotype was seen once. V is TRBV5-1 and J is TRBJ2-1; no reliable D call. CDR3 length: 11 amino acids. The germline CDR1 and CDR2 sequences are SGHRS and YFSETQ. V was trimmed by 4 bases and J by 10 bases, leaving 9 bases between them. CDR3 DNA sequence: TGCGCCAGCAGCAGCTCCTACGAGCAGTTCTTC. It encodes CASSSSYEQFF.

This clonotype showed up just a few times. The gene calls are TRBV28 and TRBJ2-1; 13 bases are shared with TRBD2. The CDR3 has 17 amino acids. CDR1 and CDR2 from the germline V gene are MDHEN and SYDVKM. Losses at the gene ends were 5 bases for V and 8 bases for J; bases not matched to a gene: 12. The CDR3 region has the DNA TGTGCCAGCAGTGGGACGTGGCGACTAGCGGGGGGTGATGAGCAGTTCTTC. Translation: CASSGTWRLAGGDEQFF. Variable domain in full (rest from reference TRBV28 and TRBJ2-1): DVKVTQSSRYLVKRTGEKVFLECVQDMDHENMFWYRQDPGLGLRLIYFSYDVKMKEKGDIPEGYSVSREKKERFSLILESASTNQTSMYLCASSGTWRLAGGDEQFFGPGTRLTVL.

In the case of this clonotype: A much bigger clone sits one base away, suggesting this may be a read error. The CDR3: CAISRAGNQETQYF. In DNA form, the CDR3 reads TGTGCCATCAGTAGGGCGGGGAACCAAGAGACCCAGTACTTC. The chain carries TRBV10-3 and TRBJ2-5; maybe TRBD2 (6 bases). The CDR3 has 14 residues. Per the germline V gene, CDR1 is ENHRY and CDR2 is SYGVKD. V dropped 5 bases and J dropped 0 bases, with 10 bases sitting between them.

This clonotype was seen a handful of times. J is TRBJ2-3 and V is TRBV6-6, with no clear D. CDR1 and CDR2 (germline): MNHNY, SVGAGI (reference sequence). The CDR3 contains 12 residues. Between the trimmed V and J ends, which lost 2 bases and 3 bases, there was a span of 3 bases. The CDR3 reads CASSYETDTQYF. The CDR3 DNA is TGTGCCAGCAGTTACGAGACAGATACGCAGTATTTT.

The chain links TRBV27 to TRBJ2-1, with TRBD1 matching 11 bases. Germline assignment: CDR1 MNHEY and CDR2 SMNVEV (reference sequence). The CDR3 spans 15 residues. V lost 1 base, J lost 7 bases, and 3 bases stayed unmatched. CDR3 sequence (DNA): TGTGCCAGCAGTTTATACGGGACAGGGGGGAATGAGCAGTTCTTC. Translating it yields CASSLYGTGGNEQFF.